This entry is about one TCR beta chain. Clones were sequenced by immunoSEQ multiplex PCR, and TCRdb holds only the in-frame ones, with some missing. The sample lists approximately 38,000 clones, approximately 80% occurring once. The record originates from a study of preoperative IRX-2 immunotherapy in early breast cancer. Treatment described: preoperative locoregional IRX-2 cytokine immunotherapy. This phase Ib study tested locoregional IRX-2 cytokine immunotherapy given before surgery. The CDR3 consists of 15 residues. Germline lookup yields CDR1 SGHNT and CDR2 YENEEA. J was trimmed by 2 bases and V by 5 bases; bases with no gene match: 6.

This TCR derives from a human donor with breast cancer. V gene TRBV11-3 combines with J gene TRBJ2-3; TRBD2 matches at 8 bases. The sample consisted of lymph node tissue, taken after IRX-2 immunotherapy. The CDR3 DNA reads TGTGCCAGCAGCCGACCGGGGGGGCACACAGATACGCAGTATTTT. Its translation is CASSRPGGHTDTQYF.